This T cell receptor (beta chain) appears in the sequencing data of a study of read filtering for tumor transcriptome and immune sequencing. Many counts were recorded for this clonotype. Molecular barcoded adaptors covering alpha/delta and beta/gamma chains were used on about 0.4 ug RNA. TCRdb re-called the reads through MiXCR, storing one row per CDR3 protein. The repertoire holds tens of thousands of distinct CDR3 sequences, with 20% as singletons. The V end was cut by 4 bases, the J end by 4 bases, with 9 bases between. This CDR3 comprises 13 residues. CDR1 is SGHRS and CDR2 is YFSETQ in the germline V gene.

The chain carries TRBV5-1 and TRBJ1-5; D gene unclear. The sequence was collected from a donor aged 40 or older with multiple myeloma. Sequenced material: a population of CD138-negative cells sorted from bone marrow. CDR3 protein: CASSISENQPQHF. The CDR3 DNA reads TGCGCCAGCAGCATCTCAGAAAATCAGCCCCAGCATTTT.